Sequencing of this T cell receptor (beta chain) was carried out in a study of blood T cell repertoires in COVID-19. The germline V gene encodes CDR1 MGHRA and CDR2 YSYEKL. CDR3 length: 16 residues. Trimming removed 4 bases from V and 1 base from J, with 16 bases in between. Original processing notes: Nucleated cell counts were estimated from reference gene primer amplification. Libraries were prepared by immunoSEQ multiplex PCR; TCRdb keeps only in-frame clonotypes and omits some of them. V, J and clone size are taken as reported in that table, and D and trimming were inferred from the DNA itself. The data hold 150,000 or so clones, with 70% to 85% observed a single time.

This sequence was found in a woman aged 50 to 65 with acute or convalescent COVID-19. This chain joins TRBV4-1 and TRBJ1-2, with D tentatively TRBD1 (5 bases). Sequencing was performed on peripheral blood. The DNA of the CDR3 is TGCGCCAGCAGCCCTTCAGCGGGGGTATATAACTATGGCTACACCTTC. This gives the protein CASSPSAGVYNYGYTF.